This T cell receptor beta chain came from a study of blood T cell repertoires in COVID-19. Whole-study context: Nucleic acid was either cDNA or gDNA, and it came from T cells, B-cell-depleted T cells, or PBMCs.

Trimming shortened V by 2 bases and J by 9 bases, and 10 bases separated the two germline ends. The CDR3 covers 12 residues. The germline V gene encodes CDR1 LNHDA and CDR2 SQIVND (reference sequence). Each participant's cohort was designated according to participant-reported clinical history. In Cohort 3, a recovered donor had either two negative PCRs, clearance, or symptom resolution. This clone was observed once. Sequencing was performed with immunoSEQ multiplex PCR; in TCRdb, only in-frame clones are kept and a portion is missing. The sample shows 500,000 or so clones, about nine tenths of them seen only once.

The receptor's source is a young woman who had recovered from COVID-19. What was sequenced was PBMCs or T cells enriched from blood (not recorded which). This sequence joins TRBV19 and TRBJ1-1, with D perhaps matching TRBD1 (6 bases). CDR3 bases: TGTGCCAGTAGTATAACAGGGTCTCAAGCTTTCTTT. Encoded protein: CASSITGSQAFF.